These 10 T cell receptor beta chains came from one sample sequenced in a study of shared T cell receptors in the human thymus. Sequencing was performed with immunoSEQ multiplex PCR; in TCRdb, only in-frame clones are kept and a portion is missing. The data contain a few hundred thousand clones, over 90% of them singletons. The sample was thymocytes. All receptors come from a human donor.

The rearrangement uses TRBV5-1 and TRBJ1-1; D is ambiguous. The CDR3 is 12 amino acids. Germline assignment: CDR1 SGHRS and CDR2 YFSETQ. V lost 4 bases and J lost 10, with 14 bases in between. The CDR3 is CASSPEASIAFF. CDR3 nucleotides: TGCGCCAGCAGCCCCGAAGCGAGCATAGCTTTCTTT.

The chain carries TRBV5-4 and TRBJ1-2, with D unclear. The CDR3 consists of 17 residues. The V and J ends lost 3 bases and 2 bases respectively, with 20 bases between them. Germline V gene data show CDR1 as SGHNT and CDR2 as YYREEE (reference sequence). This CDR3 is CASSSRRSFILNYGYTF. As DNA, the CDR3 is TGTGCCAGCAGCTCACGGCGAAGCTTTATCCTAAACTATGGCTACACCTTC.

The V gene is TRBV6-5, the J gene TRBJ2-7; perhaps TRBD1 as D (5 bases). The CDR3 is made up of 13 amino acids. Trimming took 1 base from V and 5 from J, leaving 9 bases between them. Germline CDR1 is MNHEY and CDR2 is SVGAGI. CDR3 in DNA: TGTGCCAGCAGTTACTTATCAGGGAACGAGCAGTACTTC. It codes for CASSYLSGNEQYF.

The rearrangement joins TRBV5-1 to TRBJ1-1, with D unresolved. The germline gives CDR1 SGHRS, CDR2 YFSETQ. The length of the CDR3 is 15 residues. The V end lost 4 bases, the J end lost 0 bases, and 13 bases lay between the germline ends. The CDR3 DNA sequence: TGCGCCAGCAGCCCGTTGAGGGAGTTGAACACTGAAGCTTTCTTT. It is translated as CASSPLRELNTEAFF.

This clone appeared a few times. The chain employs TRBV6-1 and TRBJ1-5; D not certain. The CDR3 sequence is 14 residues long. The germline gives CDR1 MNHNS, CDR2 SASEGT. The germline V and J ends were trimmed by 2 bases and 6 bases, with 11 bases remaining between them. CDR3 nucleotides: TGTGCCAGCAGTGAACCCCCAGAACGTCAGCCCCAGCATTTT. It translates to CASSEPPERQPQHF.

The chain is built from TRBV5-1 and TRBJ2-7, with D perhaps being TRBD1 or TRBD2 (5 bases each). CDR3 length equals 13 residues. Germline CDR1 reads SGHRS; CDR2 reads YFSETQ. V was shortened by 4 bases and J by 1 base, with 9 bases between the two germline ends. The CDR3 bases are TGCGCCAGCAGCCGGGGCCGGTCCTACGAGCAGTACTTC. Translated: CASSRGRSYEQYF.

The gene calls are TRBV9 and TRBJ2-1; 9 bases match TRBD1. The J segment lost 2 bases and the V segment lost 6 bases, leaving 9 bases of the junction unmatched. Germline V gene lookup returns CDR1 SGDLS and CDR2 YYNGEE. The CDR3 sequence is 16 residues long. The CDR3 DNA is TGTGCCAGCAACTATGGGACAGGGCGAACCTACAATGAGCAGTTCTTC. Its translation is CASNYGTGRTYNEQFF.

CDR3 sequence (DNA): TGCGCCAGCAGCCAAGATAGCGGGAGGGCTGAGACCCAGTACTTC. This codes for CASSQDSGRAETQYF. The chain carries TRBV4-1 and TRBJ2-5; the match to TRBD2 covers 11 bases. The V and J ends lost 0 bases and 5 bases, in that order; junction bases with no gene match: 2. From germline, CDR1 is MGHRA and CDR2 YSYEKL. The CDR3 loop spans 15 amino acids.

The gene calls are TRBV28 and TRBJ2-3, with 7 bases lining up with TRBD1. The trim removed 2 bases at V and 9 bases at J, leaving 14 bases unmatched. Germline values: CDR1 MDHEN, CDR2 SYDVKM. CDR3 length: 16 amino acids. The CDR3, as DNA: TGTGCCAGCAGTTTAGGGGGACAGCCGACATCTGTGACGCAGTATTTT. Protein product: CASSLGGQPTSVTQYF.

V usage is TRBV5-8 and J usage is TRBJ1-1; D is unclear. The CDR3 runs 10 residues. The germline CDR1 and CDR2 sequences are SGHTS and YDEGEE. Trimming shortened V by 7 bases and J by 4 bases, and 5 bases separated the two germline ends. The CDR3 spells CASGITEAFF. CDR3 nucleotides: TGTGCCAGCGGAATCACTGAAGCTTTCTTT.